This T cell receptor beta chain derives from a study of blood T cell repertoires in COVID-19. The CDR3 length is 17 residues. The V and J ends lost 3 bases and 4 bases, in that order; junction bases with no gene match: 10. Germline V gene lookup returns CDR1 KGHSH and CDR2 LQKENI. The table came from immunoSEQ multiplex PCR; TCRdb's copy has only in-frame clones and leaves some out. The data hold 150,000 to 200,000 clones, with roughly 87% observed a single time. The receptor was derived from a woman aged 60-75 years who had recovered from COVID-19. The chain uses TRBV18 and TRBJ1-3, with TRBD1 matching 9 bases. Material: peripheral blood. As DNA, the CDR3 is TGTGCCAGCTCACCTGCCGGGACAGGGAATGGAGGAAACACCATATATTTT. Its protein is CASSPAGTGNGGNTIYF.